The rows below give T cell receptor beta chains drawn from one sample of a study of early T cells in non-severe SARS-CoV-2 infection. MiXCR, run by TCRdb on the 5' RACE reads, gives a single entry per CDR3 protein. The sample consists of 35,000 to 50,000 distinct CDR3 sequences, around 23% of them appearing once. Sequenced material: whole blood, taken at baseline. These receptors originate from an adult who was a healthcare worker with PCR-confirmed SARS-CoV-2 infection or an uninfected control (not recorded which). CDR3s leave out the opening cysteine and the closing phenylalanine or tryptophan.

j_call: TRBJ2-3; v_call: TRBV2; cdr3_aa: ASSRQGTSTDTQY
j_call: TRBJ2-2; v_call: TRBV3-1; cdr3_aa: ASSPLWGPNTGELF
j_call: TRBJ1-3; v_call: TRBV6-1; cdr3_aa: ASSELGGGNTIY
j_call: TRBJ2-1; v_call: TRBV7-9; cdr3_aa: ASSSHRNEQF
j_call: TRBJ2-7; v_call: TRBV11-1; cdr3_aa: ASSLDGRPGYEQY
j_call: TRBJ2-7; v_call: TRBV29-1; cdr3_aa: SVVLTDLPSPYEQY
j_call: TRBJ2-5; v_call: TRBV7-2; cdr3_aa: ASSSRRKLAGGQETQY
j_call: TRBJ2-7; v_call: TRBV10-2; cdr3_aa: ASRNEGYYEQY
j_call: TRBJ2-3; v_call: TRBV29-1; cdr3_aa: SDNRDTDTQY
j_call: TRBJ2-2; v_call: TRBV20-1; cdr3_aa: SARVLNTGELF
j_call: TRBJ1-2; v_call: TRBV30; cdr3_aa: AWSQTLGGSANYGYT
j_call: TRBJ2-4; v_call: TRBV7-2; cdr3_aa: ASSLVSGGQGIQY
j_call: TRBJ1-1; v_call: TRBV4-1; cdr3_aa: ASSQRGTEAF
j_call: TRBJ2-1; v_call: TRBV11-2; cdr3_aa: ASSLGNRGPFDEQF
j_call: TRBJ1-1; v_call: TRBV15; cdr3_aa: ATSRSYDLIAEAF
j_call: TRBJ2-6; v_call: TRBV20-1; cdr3_aa: SARGRPLTGANVLT
j_call: TRBJ1-1; v_call: TRBV18; cdr3_aa: ASSPVTDGQEAF
j_call: TRBJ1-1; v_call: TRBV7-6; cdr3_aa: ASSFSVEPPEAF
j_call: TRBJ2-1; v_call: TRBV6-2/TRBV6-3; cdr3_aa: ASRPRDRGFWQF
j_call: TRBJ2-4; v_call: TRBV6-2/TRBV6-3; cdr3_aa: ASSSTSGAKNIQY
j_call: TRBJ1-4; v_call: TRBV20-1; cdr3_aa: SATQGEKLF
j_call: TRBJ1-1; v_call: TRBV10-3; cdr3_aa: AISTGETEAF